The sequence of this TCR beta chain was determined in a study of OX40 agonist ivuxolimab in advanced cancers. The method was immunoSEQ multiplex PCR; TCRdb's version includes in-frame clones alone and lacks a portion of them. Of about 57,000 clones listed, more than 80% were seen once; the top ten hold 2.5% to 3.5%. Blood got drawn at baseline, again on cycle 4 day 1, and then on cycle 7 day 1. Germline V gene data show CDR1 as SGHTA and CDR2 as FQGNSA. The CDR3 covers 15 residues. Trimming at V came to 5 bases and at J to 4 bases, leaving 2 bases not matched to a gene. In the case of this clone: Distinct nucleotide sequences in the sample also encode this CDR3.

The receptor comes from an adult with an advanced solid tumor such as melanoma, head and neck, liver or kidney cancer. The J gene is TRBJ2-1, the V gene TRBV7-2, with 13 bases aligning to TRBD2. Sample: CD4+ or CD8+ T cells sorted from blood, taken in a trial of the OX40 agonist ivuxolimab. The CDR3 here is CASSTGLAGYNEQFF. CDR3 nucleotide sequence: TGTGCCAGCAGCACGGGACTAGCGGGATACAATGAGCAGTTCTTC. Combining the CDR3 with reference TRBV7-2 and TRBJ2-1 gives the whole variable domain GAGVSQSPSNKVTEKGKDVELRCDPISGHTALYWYRQSLGQGLEFLIYFQGNSAPDKSGLPSDRFSAERTGGSVSTLTIQRTQQEDSAVYLCASSTGLAGYNEQFFGPGTRLTVL.